This is a list of T cell receptor beta chains from one sample in a study of somatic mutations in cytotoxic T cells in rheumatoid arthritis. The data were produced by immunoSEQ multiplex PCR, yet TCRdb's version contains in-frame clones alone and is incomplete. The sample shows some 15,000 clones, approximately 80% of them seen only once. Material for sequencing was CD8+ T cells sorted from blood. The source is an adult with rheumatoid arthritis. CDR3s include the opening cysteine and the closing phenylalanine or tryptophan. D genes are given only for firm matches. Not every row has a clone size; where given, it reads once, few, many or a size class.

v_gene	j_gene	d_gene	abundance	CDR3aa	CDR3nt
TRBV28	TRBJ1-6	NA	NA	CASSYRNNSPLHF	TGTGCCAGCAGTTACAGAAATAATTCACCCCTCCACTTT
TRBV9	TRBJ1-6	NA	NA	CASSVDLYNSPLHF	TGTGCCAGCAGCGTAGACCTTTATAATTCACCCCTCCACTTT
TRBV4-1	TRBJ2-1	NA	NA	CASSQVGNEQFF	TGCGCCAGCAGCCAAGTAGGGAATGAGCAGTTCTTC
TRBV6-4	TRBJ1-3	NA	NA	CASGQFLLVSGNTIYF	TGTGCCAGCGGACAGTTTCTGTTGGTGTCTGGAAACACCATATATTTT
TRBV27	TRBJ2-3	NA	NA	CASSPMGLGTQYF	TGTGCCAGCAGTCCGATGGGACTTGGTACGCAGTATTTT
TRBV13	TRBJ2-3	NA	NA	CASSSPGDTQYF	TGTGCCAGCAGCTCCCCAGGGGATACGCAGTATTTT
TRBV6-1	TRBJ2-3	TRBD2	NA	CASDGLAGGTDTQYF	TGTGCCAGCGACGGACTAGCGGGGGGCACAGATACGCAGTATTTT
TRBV6-5	TRBJ2-7	TRBD1	NA	CASSYSDRGHQYF	TGTGCCAGCAGTTACTCAGACAGGGGGCATCAGTACTTC
TRBV9	TRBJ1-3	NA	NA	CASSPPVGSGNTIYF	TGTGCCAGCAGCCCCCCCGTAGGGAGTGGAAACACCATATATTTT
TRBV6-5	TRBJ1-3	NA	NA	CASREKAYSGNTIYF	TGTGCCAGCAGGGAGAAGGCATACTCTGGAAACACCATATATTTT
TRBV7-8	TRBJ1-5	TRBD1	NA	CASSLGGGLDRGQPQHF	TGTGCCAGCAGCTTAGGCGGGGGACTCGACAGGGGTCAGCCCCAGCATTTT
TRBV6-6	TRBJ2-7	NA	NA	CASSLRDGYEQYF	TGTGCCAGCAGTTTGAGGGACGGCTACGAGCAGTACTTC
TRBV15	TRBJ2-5	NA	NA	CATSDGLGETQYF	TGTGCCACCAGCGACGGGCTGGGAGAGACCCAGTACTTC
TRBV5-1	TRBJ2-7	NA	NA	CASSVEPLRHYEQYF	TGCGCCAGCAGCGTTGAACCCTTACGCCACTACGAGCAGTACTTC
TRBV28	TRBJ2-3	TRBD2	NA	CASSLLAGALDTQYF	TGTGCCAGCAGTTTGCTAGCGGGGGCCCTAGATACGCAGTATTTT
TRBV30	TRBJ1-6	NA	NA	CAWTLDGGSYNSPLHF	TGTGCCTGGACTCTTGATGGGGGCTCCTATAATTCACCCCTCCACTTT
TRBV6-5	TRBJ1-2	NA	NA	CASSYSPGGQRYGYTF	TGTGCCAGCAGTTACTCGCCCGGGGGGCAACGGTATGGCTACACCTTC
TRBV29-1	TRBJ2-7	NA	NA	CSVESPGEDYEQYF	TGCAGCGTTGAATCGCCAGGGGAGGACTACGAGCAGTACTTC
TRBV30	TRBJ1-6	NA	NA	CAWSVGQGNSPLHF	TGTGCCTGGAGTGTAGGGCAGGGGAATTCACCCCTCCACTTT
TRBV2	TRBJ1-2	NA	NA	CASMGGNYGYTF	TGTGCCAGCATGGGCGGTAACTATGGCTACACCTTC
TRBV15	TRBJ2-3	NA	NA	CATSREGEADTQYF	TGTGCCACCAGCAGAGAGGGGGAGGCAGATACGCAGTATTTT
TRBV6-5	TRBJ1-1	NA	NA	CASIRRGRNTEAFF	TGTGCCAGCATCCGGAGAGGGAGGAACACTGAAGCTTTCTTT
TRBV4-1	TRBJ1-5	TRBD1	few	CASSFRQGTDQPQHF	TGCGCCAGCAGCTTCAGACAGGGCACCGATCAGCCCCAGCATTTT
TRBV7-9	TRBJ1-6	TRBD1	few	CASSSPGGGSPLHF	TGTGCCAGCAGCTCCCCAGGGGGAGGATCACCCCTCCACTTT
TRBV2	TRBJ1-5	NA	few	CASRGRRDIDQPQHF	TGTGCCTCGCGGGGGCGCAGAGATATTGATCAGCCCCAGCATTTT
TRBV6-5	TRBJ2-2	NA	NA	CASTKPRTGELFF	TGTGCCAGCACTAAGCCCCGGACCGGGGAGCTGTTTTTT
TRBV7-8	TRBJ2-7	NA	few	CASSSIQNLDYEQYF	TGTGCCAGCAGCTCCATACAGAACCTGGACTACGAGCAGTACTTC
TRBV6-5	TRBJ1-1	NA	NA	CASSYNQRTEAFF	TGTGCCAGCAGTTACAACCAGCGCACTGAAGCTTTCTTT
TRBV27	TRBJ2-7	NA	NA	CASSLISGPGKEQYF	TGTGCCAGCAGTTTAATATCTGGACCCGGCAAAGAGCAGTACTTC
TRBV19	TRBJ2-3	TRBD2	NA	CASSVTSGGFDTQYF	TGTGCCAGTAGTGTGACTAGCGGGGGCTTCGATACGCAGTATTTT
TRBV4-1	TRBJ1-6	NA	NA	CASSQTGQGESPLHF	TGCGCCAGCAGCCAAACGGGGCAGGGTGAATCACCCCTCCACTTT
TRBV5-8	TRBJ1-6	NA	NA	CASRSGDSPLHF	TGTGCCAGCAGGTCGGGAGACTCACCCCTCCACTTT
TRBV30	TRBJ1-5	TRBD1	NA	CAWSAGQVNQPQHF	TGTGCCTGGAGTGCGGGACAGGTTAATCAGCCCCAGCATTTT
TRBV6-4	TRBJ2-3	TRBD2	NA	CASSDSTGGGGLQYF	TGTGCCAGCAGTGACTCGACGGGAGGCGGGGGGTTGCAGTATTTT
TRBV19	TRBJ2-5	NA	NA	CASSGTVQETQYF	TGTGCCAGTAGCGGGACGGTACAAGAGACCCAGTACTTC
TRBV6-6	TRBJ1-1	NA	NA	CASSALGQNTEAFF	TGTGCCAGCAGCGCGCTTGGACAGAACACTGAAGCTTTCTTT
TRBV5-1	TRBJ1-1	NA	NA	CASSLVGDKNTEAFF	TGCGCCAGCAGCTTAGTGGGCGACAAGAACACTGAAGCTTTCTTT
TRBV7-9	TRBJ2-7	NA	NA	CASSWSGGYEQYF	TGTGCCAGCAGCTGGTCCGGAGGCTACGAGCAGTACTTC
TRBV6-4	TRBJ1-6	NA	NA	CASSDSAFGRSPLHF	TGTGCCAGCAGTGACTCGGCCTTCGGTCGGTCACCCCTCCACTTT
TRBV7-9	TRBJ1-6	NA	few	CASSLRDGNSPLHF	TGTGCCAGCAGCTTACGGGACGGTAATTCACCCCTCCACTTT
TRBV5-1	TRBJ1-4	TRBD1	NA	CASSLAGQGSNEKLFF	TGCGCCAGCAGCTTGGCGGGACAGGGCTCTAATGAAAAACTGTTTTTT
TRBV6-4	TRBJ1-2	NA	NA	CASSDNNYGYTF	TGTGCCAGCAGTGACAACAACTATGGCTACACCTTC
TRBV5-4	TRBJ2-7	NA	NA	CASSVWGSSYEQYF	TGTGCCAGCAGCGTGTGGGGGAGCTCCTACGAGCAGTACTTC
TRBV11-2	TRBJ2-2	TRBD2	NA	CASSSKPGGAGELFF	TGTGCCAGCAGCTCCAAACCGGGGGGAGCCGGGGAGCTGTTTTTT
TRBV6-4	TRBJ2-1	TRBD1	medium-sized	CASSDSGDRGSDEQFF	TGTGCCAGCAGTGACTCGGGGGACAGGGGGTCGGATGAGCAGTTCTTC
TRBV29-1	TRBJ1-2	NA	NA	CSVNLGDPNYGYTF	TGCAGCGTTAATTTAGGGGACCCTAACTATGGCTACACCTTC
TRBV7-9	TRBJ1-1	TRBD1	NA	CASSLDRKNTEAFF	TGTGCCAGCAGCTTGGACAGGAAGAACACTGAAGCTTTCTTT
TRBV28	TRBJ1-5	TRBD1	NA	CASRYRDRGQPQHF	TGTGCCAGCAGATACCGGGACAGGGGACAGCCCCAGCATTTT
TRBV4-2	TRBJ1-1	NA	NA	CASSQDRSTEAFF	TGTGCCAGCAGCCAAGATCGTTCCACTGAAGCTTTCTTT